A single sample is the source of the 10 T cell receptor beta chains below, sequenced in a study of cytomegalovirus exposure and HLA in healthy donors (dated by TCRdb to 2016 to 2017). Library generation was performed with the immunoSEQ multiplex PCR assay. For the multiplex PCR, a mixture combining 60 forward primers for TCR Vbeta segments and 13 reverse primers for TCR Jbeta segments was used. TCRdb took over this immuneACCESS table, retaining in-frame rearrangements with V and J assigned. Such tables are incomplete; in checked studies, under half of the missing clones stem from an unresolved V gene, and the remainder is unexplained. The sample table shows around 170,000 clones, and 81% are seen once. The top ten clones comprise approximately 3.9% of the sample. Sequenced: PBMCs. All receptors come from a man over 45 in good health and CMV-seronegative.

The chain employs TRBV29-1 and TRBJ2-1; 7 nucleotides line up with TRBD2. With 6 bases clipped from V and 3 bases from J, the junction kept 2 bases outside the gene matches. There are 12 residues in the CDR3. Germline V CDR1 and CDR2: SQVTM, ANQGSEA. CDR3 coding DNA: TGCAGCGTCGGGACTATCTACAATGAGCAGTTCTTC. Amino acid sequence: CSVGTIYNEQFF.

The chain joins TRBV2 to TRBJ2-7; no clear D. The CDR3 length is 12 residues. Germline V gives CDR1 SNHLY, CDR2 FYNNEI. V was clipped by 2 bases and J by 6 bases, with 8 bases between them. The CDR3 loop reads CASSELGPEQYF. The DNA of the CDR3 is TGTGCCAGCAGTGAACTGGGCCCCGAGCAGTACTTC.

Concerning this clone itself: One end of the junction does not line up with germline, which may come from a read error. This chain uses TRBV11-2 with TRBJ2-3; D is possibly TRBD2 (5 bases). CDR1 and CDR2 (germline): SGHAT, FQNNGV. This CDR3 has 13 amino acids. The CDR3 loop reads CASSPDYTHTQYF. In nucleotides, the CDR3 is TGTGCCAGCAGCCCAGACTACACACATACGCAGTATTTT.

In its sample, this clone was seen once. CDR3 bases: TGTGCCAGCAGCAGAAACCGGGACAGGAACTACAATGAGCAGTTCTTC. Translated, it gives CASSRNRDRNYNEQFF. The chain links TRBV5-6 to TRBJ2-1; 8 bases map to TRBD1. The germline CDR1 and CDR2 sequences are SGHDT and YYEEEE. This CDR3 is built from 16 residues. Trimming took 4 bases from V and 3 from J; bases not matched to a gene: 9.

This chain uses TRBV5-1 with TRBJ1-2, with D perhaps TRBD1 (5 bases). The CDR3 extends over 13 amino acids. Germline CDR1 reads SGHRS; CDR2 reads YFSETQ. The germline V and J ends were trimmed by 4 bases and 4 bases, with 11 bases remaining between them. The CDR3 DNA reads as TGCGCCAGCAGCGAAGGGGAACCCTATGGCTACACCTTC. Translating it yields CASSEGEPYGYTF. Looking up the rest from reference TRBV5-1 and TRBJ1-2 gives the full variable domain: KAGVTQTPRYLIKTRGQQVTLSCSPISGHRSVSWYQQTPGQGLQFLFEYFSETQRNKGNFPGRFSGRQFSNSRSEMNVSTLELGDSALYLCASSEGEPYGYTFGSGTRLTVV.

This clone was observed once. The CDR3: CASSKGRINTDTQYF. In DNA, the CDR3 is TGTGCCAGTAGTAAGGGGAGGATTAACACAGATACGCAGTATTTT. The chain uses TRBV19 and TRBJ2-3; TRBD2 might be the D (6 bases). The V gene's germline CDR1 is LNHDA and CDR2 SQIVND (reference sequence). This CDR3 is 15 amino acids long. Trimming took off 4 bases at V and 2 bases at J, with 13 bases between the two ends.

This clone was counted only a few times. This chain joins TRBV6-5 and TRBJ2-3; 8 bases match TRBD2. CDR1 is MNHEY and CDR2 is SVGAGI in the germline V gene. The trim removed 5 bases at V and 2 bases at J, leaving 3 bases unmatched. The CDR3 is 14 residues long. CDR3 nucleotides: TGTGCCAGCAGTCCAGCGGGGGTCACAGATACGCAGTATTTT. It translates to CASSPAGVTDTQYF.

This clone was detected only a few times. The chain links TRBV5-1 to TRBJ2-3; D might be TRBD2 (7 bases). The germline CDR1 and CDR2 sequences are SGHRS and YFSETQ. CDR3 size: 15 residues. Trimming took off 0 bases at V and 3 bases at J, with 11 bases between the two ends. The DNA of the CDR3 is TGCGCCAGCAGCTTGGTCGGGGGGCAGACAGATACGCAGTATTTT. This codes for CASSLVGGQTDTQYF.

This clone came up a few times. The rearrangement links TRBV27 to TRBJ1-4; D is undetermined. Looked up from germline, CDR1 is MNHEY and CDR2 is SMNVEV (reference sequence). The CDR3 totals 14 residues. With 8 bases removed from V and 5 bases from J, the gap between germline ends came to 15 bases. DNA for the CDR3: TGTGCCAGCGGAAGACCCGGGGAAAATGAAAAACTGTTTTTT. Protein: CASGRPGENEKLFF.

The rearrangement joins TRBV5-6 to TRBJ1-1; 7 positions match TRBD1. The CDR3 contains 15 residues. Germline CDR1 SGHDT, CDR2 YYEEEE. J lost 0 bases, V lost 4 bases, and 6 bases had no gene match. The CDR3 bases are TGTGCCAGCAGCACCCAGACAGGGATGAACACTGAAGCTTTCTTT. This translates into CASSTQTGMNTEAFF.